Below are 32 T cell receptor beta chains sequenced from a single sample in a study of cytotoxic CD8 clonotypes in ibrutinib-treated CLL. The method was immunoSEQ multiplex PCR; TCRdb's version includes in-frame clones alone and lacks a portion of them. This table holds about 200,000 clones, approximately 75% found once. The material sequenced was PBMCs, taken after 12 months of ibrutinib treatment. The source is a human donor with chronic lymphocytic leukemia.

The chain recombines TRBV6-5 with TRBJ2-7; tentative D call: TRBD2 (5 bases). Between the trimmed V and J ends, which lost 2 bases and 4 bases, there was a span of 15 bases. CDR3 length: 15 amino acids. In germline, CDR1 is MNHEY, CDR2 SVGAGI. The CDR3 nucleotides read TGTGCCAGCAGTTACCAGCGGAGCCCCCTGTACGAGCAGTACTTC. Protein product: CASSYQRSPLYEQYF.

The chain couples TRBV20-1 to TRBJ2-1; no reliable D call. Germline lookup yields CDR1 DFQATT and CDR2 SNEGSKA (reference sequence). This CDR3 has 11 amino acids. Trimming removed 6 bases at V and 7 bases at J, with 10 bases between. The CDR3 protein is CSARLLNEQFF. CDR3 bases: TGCAGTGCCCGACTGCTAAATGAGCAGTTCTTC.

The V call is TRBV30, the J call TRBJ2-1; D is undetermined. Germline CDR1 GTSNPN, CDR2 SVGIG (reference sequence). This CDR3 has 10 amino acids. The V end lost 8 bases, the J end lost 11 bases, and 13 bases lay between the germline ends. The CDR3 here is CAAAVSQQFF. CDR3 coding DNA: TGTGCCGCGGCGGTCAGTCAGCAGTTCTTC.

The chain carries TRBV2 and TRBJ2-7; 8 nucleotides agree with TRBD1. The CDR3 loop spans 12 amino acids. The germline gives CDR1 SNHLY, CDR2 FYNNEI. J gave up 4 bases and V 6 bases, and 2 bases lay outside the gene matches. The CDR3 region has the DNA TGTGCCAGCAGGACAGGGGATTACGAGCAGTACTTC. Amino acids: CASRTGDYEQYF.

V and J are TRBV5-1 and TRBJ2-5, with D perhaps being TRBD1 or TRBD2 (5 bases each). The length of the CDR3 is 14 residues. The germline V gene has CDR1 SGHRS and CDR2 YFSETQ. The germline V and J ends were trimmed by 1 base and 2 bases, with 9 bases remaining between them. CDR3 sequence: CASSLRGEQETQYF. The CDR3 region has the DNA TGCGCCAGCAGCTTGAGAGGGGAGCAAGAGACCCAGTACTTC.

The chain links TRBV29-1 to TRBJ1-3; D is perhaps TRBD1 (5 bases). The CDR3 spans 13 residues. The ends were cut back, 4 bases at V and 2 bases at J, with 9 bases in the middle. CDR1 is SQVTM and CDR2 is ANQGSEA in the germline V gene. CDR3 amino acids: CSVAGTAGNTIYF. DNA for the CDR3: TGCAGCGTTGCGGGGACTGCTGGAAACACCATATATTTT.

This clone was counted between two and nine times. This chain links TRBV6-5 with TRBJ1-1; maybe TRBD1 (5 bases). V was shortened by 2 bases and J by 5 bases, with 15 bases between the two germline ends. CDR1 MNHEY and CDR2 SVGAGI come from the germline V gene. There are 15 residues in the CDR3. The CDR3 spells CASSYTNRRRTEAFF. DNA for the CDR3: TGTGCCAGCAGTTACACAAACAGGCGAAGGACTGAAGCTTTCTTT.

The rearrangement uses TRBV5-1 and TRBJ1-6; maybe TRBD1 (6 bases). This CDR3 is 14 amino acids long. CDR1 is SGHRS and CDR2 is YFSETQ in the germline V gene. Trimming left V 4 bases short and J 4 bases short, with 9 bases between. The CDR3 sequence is CASSPDRYNSPLHF. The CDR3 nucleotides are TGCGCCAGCAGCCCGGACAGATATAATTCACCCCTCCACTTT.

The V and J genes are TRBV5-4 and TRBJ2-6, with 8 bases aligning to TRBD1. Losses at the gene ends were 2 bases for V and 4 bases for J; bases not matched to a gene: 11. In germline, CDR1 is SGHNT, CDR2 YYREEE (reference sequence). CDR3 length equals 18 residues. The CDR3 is CASSFQGAPPRGANVLTF. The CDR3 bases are TGTGCCAGCAGCTTTCAGGGGGCGCCTCCTCGCGGGGCCAACGTCCTGACTTTC.

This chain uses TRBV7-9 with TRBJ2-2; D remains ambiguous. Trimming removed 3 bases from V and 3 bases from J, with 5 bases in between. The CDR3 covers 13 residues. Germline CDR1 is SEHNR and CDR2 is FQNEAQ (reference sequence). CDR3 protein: CASSFRDTGELFF. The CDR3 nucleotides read TGTGCCAGCAGCTTTCGGGACACCGGGGAGCTGTTTTTT.

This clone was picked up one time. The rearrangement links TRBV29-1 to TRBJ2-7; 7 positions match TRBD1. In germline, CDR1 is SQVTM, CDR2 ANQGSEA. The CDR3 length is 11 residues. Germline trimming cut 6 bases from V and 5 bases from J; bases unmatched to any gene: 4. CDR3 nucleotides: TGCAGCGTCCTTCAGGGGGACGAGCAGTACTTC. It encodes CSVLQGDEQYF.

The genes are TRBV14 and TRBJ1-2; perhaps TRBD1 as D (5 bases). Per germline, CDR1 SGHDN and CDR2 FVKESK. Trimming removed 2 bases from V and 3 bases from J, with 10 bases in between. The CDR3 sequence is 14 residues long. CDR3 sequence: CASSQSDRYYGYTF. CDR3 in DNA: TGTGCCAGCAGCCAAAGCGACAGATACTATGGCTACACCTTC.

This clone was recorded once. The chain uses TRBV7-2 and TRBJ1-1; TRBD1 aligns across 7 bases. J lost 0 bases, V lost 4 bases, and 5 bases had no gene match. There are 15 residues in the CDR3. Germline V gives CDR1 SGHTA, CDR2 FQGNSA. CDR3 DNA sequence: TGTGCCAGCAGCTCAATGACAGGGATGAACACTGAAGCTTTCTTT. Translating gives CASSSMTGMNTEAFF.

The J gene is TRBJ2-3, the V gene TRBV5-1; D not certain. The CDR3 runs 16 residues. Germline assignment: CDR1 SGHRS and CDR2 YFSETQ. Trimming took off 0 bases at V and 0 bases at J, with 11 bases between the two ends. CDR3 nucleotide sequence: TGCGCCAGCAGCTTGGGTGCAGCCCCTAGCACAGATACGCAGTATTTT. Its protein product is CASSLGAAPSTDTQYF.

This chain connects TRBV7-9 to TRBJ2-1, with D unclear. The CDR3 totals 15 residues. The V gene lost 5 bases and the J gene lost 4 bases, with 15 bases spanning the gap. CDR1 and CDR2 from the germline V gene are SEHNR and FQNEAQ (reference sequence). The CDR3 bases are TGTGCCAGCAGCACACCCTCCCCCAGGTACAATGAGCAGTTCTTC. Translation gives CASSTPSPRYNEQFF.

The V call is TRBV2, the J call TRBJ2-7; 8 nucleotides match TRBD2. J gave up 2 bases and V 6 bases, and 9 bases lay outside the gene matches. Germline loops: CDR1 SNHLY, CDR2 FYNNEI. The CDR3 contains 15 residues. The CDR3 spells CASSGLTSDTYEQYF. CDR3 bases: TGTGCCAGCAGCGGCCTGACTAGCGACACCTACGAGCAGTACTTC.

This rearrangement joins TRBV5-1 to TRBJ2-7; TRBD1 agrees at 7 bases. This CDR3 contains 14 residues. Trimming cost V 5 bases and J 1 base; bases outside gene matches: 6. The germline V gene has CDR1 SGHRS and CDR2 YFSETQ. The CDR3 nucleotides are TGCGCCAGCAGAAAACCGGGACAGTCCTACGAGCAGTACTTC. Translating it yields CASRKPGQSYEQYF.

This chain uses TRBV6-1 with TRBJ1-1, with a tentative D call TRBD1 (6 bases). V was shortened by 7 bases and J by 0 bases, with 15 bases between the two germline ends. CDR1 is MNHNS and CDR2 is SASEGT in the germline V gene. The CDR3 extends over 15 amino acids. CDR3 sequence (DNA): TGTGCCAGCAATTTCGGGGGGCAGGTGAACACTGAAGCTTTCTTT. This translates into CASNFGGQVNTEAFF.

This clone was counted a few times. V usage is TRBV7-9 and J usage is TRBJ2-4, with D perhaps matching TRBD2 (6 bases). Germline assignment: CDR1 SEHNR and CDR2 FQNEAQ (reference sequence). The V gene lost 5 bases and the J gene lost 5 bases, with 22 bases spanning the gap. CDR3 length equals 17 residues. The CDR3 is CASSPPDGQAGQNIQYF. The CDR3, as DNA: TGTGCCAGCAGCCCACCGGACGGCCAGGCGGGGCAAAACATTCAGTACTTC.

The CDR3 DNA is TGTGCCTGGCAAACAGATAACACCGGGGAGCTGTTTTTT. This gives the protein CAWQTDNTGELFF. V usage is TRBV30 and J usage is TRBJ2-2; unclear D gene. Germline V gene data show CDR1 as GTSNPN and CDR2 as SVGIG (reference sequence). CDR3 length equals 13 residues. Trimming stripped 5 bases from V and 2 bases from J, with 9 bases between.

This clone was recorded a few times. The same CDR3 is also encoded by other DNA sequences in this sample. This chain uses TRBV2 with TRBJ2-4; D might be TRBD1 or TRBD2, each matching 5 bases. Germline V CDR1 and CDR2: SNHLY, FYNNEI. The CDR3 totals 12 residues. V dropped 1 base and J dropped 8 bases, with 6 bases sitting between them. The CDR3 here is CASSEGGDIQYF. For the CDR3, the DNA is TGTGCCAGCAGTGAAGGAGGGGACATTCAGTACTTC. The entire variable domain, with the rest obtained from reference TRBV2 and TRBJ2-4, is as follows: EPEVTQTPSHQVTQMGQEVILRCVPISNHLYFYWYRQILGQKVEFLVSFYNNEISEKSEIFDDQFSVERPDGSNFTLKIRSTKLEDSAMYFCASSEGGDIQYFGAGTRLSVL.

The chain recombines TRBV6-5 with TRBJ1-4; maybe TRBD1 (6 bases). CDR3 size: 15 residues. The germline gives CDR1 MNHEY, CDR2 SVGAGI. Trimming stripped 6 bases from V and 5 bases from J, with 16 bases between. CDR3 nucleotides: TGTGCCAGCAGACCTCACAGGGAACTCAATGAAAAACTGTTTTTT. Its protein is CASRPHRELNEKLFF.

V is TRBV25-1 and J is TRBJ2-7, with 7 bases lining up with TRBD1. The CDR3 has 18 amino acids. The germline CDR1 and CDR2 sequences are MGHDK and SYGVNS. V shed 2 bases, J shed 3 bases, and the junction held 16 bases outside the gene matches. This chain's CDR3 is CASSEDPDRDQWVYEQYF. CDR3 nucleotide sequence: TGTGCCAGCAGTGAAGACCCAGACAGGGACCAATGGGTCTACGAGCAGTACTTC.

CDR3 in amino acids: CASSDGTAHEQFF. The DNA of the CDR3 is TGTGCCAGCAGTGATGGAACTGCCCATGAGCAGTTCTTC. V usage is TRBV6-1 and J usage is TRBJ2-1, with no clear D. V was clipped by 3 bases and J by 8 bases, with 11 bases between them. Looked up from germline, CDR1 is MNHNS and CDR2 is SASEGT. This CDR3 has 13 residues.

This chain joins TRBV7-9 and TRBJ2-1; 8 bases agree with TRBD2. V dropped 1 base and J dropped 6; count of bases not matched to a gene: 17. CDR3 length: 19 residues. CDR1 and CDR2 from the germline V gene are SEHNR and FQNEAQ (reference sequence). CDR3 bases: TGTGCCAGCAGCTTAGAGGGGGGAGGATCCGGGAGGGCGGCCAATGAGCAGTTCTTC. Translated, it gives CASSLEGGGSGRAANEQFF.

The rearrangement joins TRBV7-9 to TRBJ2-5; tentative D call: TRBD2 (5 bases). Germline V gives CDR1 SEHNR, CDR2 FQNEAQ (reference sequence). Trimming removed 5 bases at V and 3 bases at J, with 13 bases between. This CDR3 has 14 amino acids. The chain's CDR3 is CASSPSRREETQYF. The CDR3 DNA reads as TGTGCCAGCAGCCCGAGTCGGCGGGAAGAGACCCAGTACTTC.

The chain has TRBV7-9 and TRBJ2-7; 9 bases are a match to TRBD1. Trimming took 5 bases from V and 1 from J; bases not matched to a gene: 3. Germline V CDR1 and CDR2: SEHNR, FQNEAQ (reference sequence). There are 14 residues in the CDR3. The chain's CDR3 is CASSRQGDSYEQYF. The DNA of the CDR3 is TGTGCCAGCAGCCGACAGGGGGATTCCTACGAGCAGTACTTC. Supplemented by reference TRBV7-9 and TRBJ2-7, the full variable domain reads DTGVSQNPRHKITKRGQNVTFRCDPISEHNRLYWYRQTLGQGPEFLTYFQNEAQLEKSRLLSDRFSAERPKGSFSTLEIQRTEQGDSAMYLCASSRQGDSYEQYFGPGTRLTVT.

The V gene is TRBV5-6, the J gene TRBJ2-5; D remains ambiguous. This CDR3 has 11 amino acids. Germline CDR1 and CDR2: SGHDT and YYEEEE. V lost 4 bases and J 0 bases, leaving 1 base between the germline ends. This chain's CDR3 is CASSNQETQYF. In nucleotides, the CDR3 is TGTGCCAGCAGCAACCAAGAGACCCAGTACTTC.

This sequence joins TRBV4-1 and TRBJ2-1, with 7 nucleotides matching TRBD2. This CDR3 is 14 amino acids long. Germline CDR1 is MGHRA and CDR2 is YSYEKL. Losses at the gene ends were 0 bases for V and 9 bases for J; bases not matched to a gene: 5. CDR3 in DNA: TGCGCCAGCAGCCAAGATCTAGCGGTCGTTGAGCAGTTCTTC. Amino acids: CASSQDLAVVEQFF.

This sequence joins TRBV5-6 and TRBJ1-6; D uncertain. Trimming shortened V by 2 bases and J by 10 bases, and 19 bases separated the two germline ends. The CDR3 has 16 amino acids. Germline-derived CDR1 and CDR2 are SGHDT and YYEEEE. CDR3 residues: CASSFGISQVISPLHF. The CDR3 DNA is TGTGCCAGCAGCTTTGGCATCTCGCAGGTGATCTCACCCCTCCACTTT.

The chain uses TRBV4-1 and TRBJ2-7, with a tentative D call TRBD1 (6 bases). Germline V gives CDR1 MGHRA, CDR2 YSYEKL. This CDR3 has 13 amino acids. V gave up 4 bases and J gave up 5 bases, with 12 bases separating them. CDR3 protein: CASSRGQSNEQYF. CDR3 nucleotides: TGCGCCAGCAGCCGCGGACAGTCTAACGAGCAGTACTTC.

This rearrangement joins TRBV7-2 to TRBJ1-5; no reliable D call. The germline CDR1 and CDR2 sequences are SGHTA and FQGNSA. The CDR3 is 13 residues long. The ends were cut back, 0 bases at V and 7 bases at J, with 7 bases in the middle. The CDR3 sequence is CASSLAPSQPQHF. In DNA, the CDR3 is TGTGCCAGCAGCTTAGCTCCGAGCCAGCCCCAGCATTTT.